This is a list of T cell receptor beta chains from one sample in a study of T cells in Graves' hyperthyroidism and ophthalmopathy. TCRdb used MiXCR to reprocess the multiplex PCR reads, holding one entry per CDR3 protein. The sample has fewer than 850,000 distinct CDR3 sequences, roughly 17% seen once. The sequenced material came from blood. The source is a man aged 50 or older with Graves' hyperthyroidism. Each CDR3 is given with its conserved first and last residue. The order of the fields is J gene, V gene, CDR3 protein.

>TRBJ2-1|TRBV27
CASSLGGGGNEQFF
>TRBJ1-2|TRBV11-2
CASSSSWITNYGYTF
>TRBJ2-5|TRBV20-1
CSARTGTSGEETQYF
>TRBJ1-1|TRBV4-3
CASSQGGGQPEAFF
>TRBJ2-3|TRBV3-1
CASSQDTGGTDTQYF
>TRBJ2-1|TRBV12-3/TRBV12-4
CASRALGRTSSYNEQFF
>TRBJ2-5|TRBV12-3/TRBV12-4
CASSLAQGLQETQYF
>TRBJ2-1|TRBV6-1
CASSGQGGNYNEQFF
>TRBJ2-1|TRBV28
CASSFAGRHEQFF
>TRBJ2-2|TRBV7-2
CASSLQSGELFF
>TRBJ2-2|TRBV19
CASSIAIRAGGTGELFF
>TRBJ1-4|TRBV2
CASSDYAGDRVEELFF
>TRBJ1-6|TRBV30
CAWSVEYGTPAVALHF
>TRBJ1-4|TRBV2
CASSGRGTTNEKLFF
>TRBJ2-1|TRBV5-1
CASGWGTSSYNEQFF
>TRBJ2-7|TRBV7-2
CASRKQGADGEQYF
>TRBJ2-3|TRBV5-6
CASRDLAGEVTDTQYF
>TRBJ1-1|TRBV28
CASSLRQNMNTEAFF
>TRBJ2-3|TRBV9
CASSVGLAGVADTQYF
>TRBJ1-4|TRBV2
CASSADFGTNEKLFF
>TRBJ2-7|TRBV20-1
CSARKRTGEPEQYF
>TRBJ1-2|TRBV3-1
CASSPGTGRRGYTF
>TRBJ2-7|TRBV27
CASSYRDRGSYEQYF
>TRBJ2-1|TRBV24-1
CATSAVGLAGASYNEQFF
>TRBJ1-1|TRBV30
CAWETGLIGEAFF
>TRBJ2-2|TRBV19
CASSNRAHTGELFF
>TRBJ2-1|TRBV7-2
CASSLGAAGYNEQFF
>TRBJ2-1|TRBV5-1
CASSSTGMGHNEQFF
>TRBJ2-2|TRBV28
CASRGQGRHTGELFF
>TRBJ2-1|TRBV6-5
CASSYSNNQGEQFF
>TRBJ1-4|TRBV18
CASSPQQGTNEKLFF
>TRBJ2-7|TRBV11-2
CASSLDLLRSYEQYF